The sequence of this T cell receptor (beta chain) was determined in a study of cytomegalovirus exposure and HLA in healthy donors (dated by TCRdb to between 2016 and 2019). About the full investigation: According to an earlier analysis of a few hundred of the donors, roughly 180 million T cells yielded 100 million or so unique TCR beta sequences and about 280 Gb of sequence data. An early release that covered fewer than 800 HLA-typed donors contained approximately 300 gigabases of sequencing data and tens of millions of unique TCR sequences. Among the roughly 400 genotyped donors, about 83% belonged to the genetic ancestry cluster associated with self-reported Caucasian donors. The study was designed to test whether signatures of past pathogen exposure could be identified by cataloging public T cell receptors. Using immunosequencing, the study profiled T cell repertoires from around 670 subjects and related those repertoires to cytomegalovirus serostatus. In addition to the first cohort of roughly 670 subjects, a separate validation cohort of about 120 different subjects was used. To predict cytomegalovirus infection status, the study combined high-throughput TCR immunosequencing, statistical association of individual TCRs with disease status, and machine learning. In a later analysis, previously published TCR beta repertoires from 670 or so donors were re-analyzed and high-resolution HLA genotyping was added so that TCR occurrence patterns could be studied. Rather than drawing on any new phenotypic data, the later analysis identified candidate immune exposures from TCR beta sequences and the way those sequences occurred across donors. An earlier analysis of around 580 of the donors used high-throughput TCR beta sequencing to judge whether each TCR beta V gene segment behaved as functional or pseudogenic. Donor age, sex, ethnicity and CMV serostatus were compiled alongside the repertoire data. Genome-wide SNP genotypes for about 65% of the roughly 700 donors were used in a later genetic analysis, which treated that subset as a discovery cohort. Every repertoire in the discovery cohort had been generated on one and the same sequencing platform. Class I and class II HLA loci were covered by the typing at four-digit resolution. The number of donors typed differed by locus, with about 629-640 for A, B, C, DRB1 and DQB1, 522 for DQA1, nearly 610 for DPA1, and 450 to 480 for DPB1. Because of strong linkage in the cohort, roughly five DR-DQ haplotypes were treated as single units for association and clustering. Among some 400 genotyped donors of the cohort, an average of approximately 220,000 unique TCR beta nucleotide sequences was sequenced per donor, of which about 19% were non-productive. Broader findings and caveats from the paper: A later analysis found that most CMV-associated TCR beta chains appeared HLA-restricted, with HLA associations seemingly driven largely by CMV exposure. Specific HLA alleles were associated with around 18,000 TCR beta sequences at a false discovery rate of 0.05 in a later analysis. Sequencing depth was assumed to be roughly uniform across donors in the presence/absence analyses, though that assumption may not hold. An earlier analysis of roughly 570 of the donors showed that most TCR beta V segments appeared in productive rearrangements either about 90% or about 30% of the time, which broadly matched IMGT annotations. Linkage disequilibrium might explain the correlated functional status among segregating V segments, but an unknown experimental factor could not be ruled out. In vitro tests confirmed that a few of the cytomegalovirus-associated TCR beta chains recognize cytomegalovirus antigens. A later genetic analysis reported fewer N-insertions in productive TCRs among donors in an Asian-associated ancestry cluster than the approximately 700-donor mean. Because counts were too low, about 18 rarely observed V segments, including chromosome 9 orphons, were left out of the earlier analysis of 500 to 650 of the donors. A further reported finding was that TCR beta sequences accurately predicted the HLA-A and HLA-B alleles for most subjects in the first cohort. When HLA alleles, especially DR and DQ, strongly co-occurred, TCR associations were difficult to assign to individual alleles. In this cohort, only TCR beta chains were sequenced, and detectable features were limited by the absence of alpha or paired-chain data. Most TCR sequences were seen in very few donors, while some public TCRs were found in many individuals. In a later genetic analysis, a missense DCLRE1C variant was associated with V-gene and J-gene trimming of TCR beta chains, and the association was replicated in an independent cohort. The 87-base-pair reads could not distinguish some IMGT-functional V segments, including TRBV6-2 and TRBV6-3, so those segments were excluded. CMV serostatus was the only immune exposure information available for the cohort. Because HLA typing was unavailable for some donors at each locus, only the typed subset was used in association tests. According to the authors, the approach could potentially be generalized to other disease states and immunological phenotypes. A later analysis reported that several top co-occurrence clusters appeared linked to parvovirus B19, influenza, CMV and Epstein-Barr virus. In the study, some 180 TCR beta chains were listed as associated with cytomegalovirus. In a later analysis, TCR association rates were found to vary across HLA loci, with the most associated TCRs seen for DRB1 alleles and the fewest for HLA-C alleles. A group of highly shared sequence variants was considered likely to be a technical artifact of the sequencing pipeline. A later analysis found that HLA-associated TCR beta chains were more clonally expanded and had lower generation probabilities than equally common non-associated chains. Cytomegalovirus status was reported to be diagnosed by the classifier with high specificity and sensitivity in both the original and validation cohorts.

V and J are truncated by 1 base and 4 bases respectively, leaving an intervening sequence of 8 bases. The germline V gene (reference sequence) provides CDR1 MNHEY and CDR2 SMNVEV. From its cysteine to its phenylalanine, the CDR3 spans 15 amino acids. The only DNA kept is the CDR3, 45 bases in frame from the first base. The method was the immunoSEQ multiplex PCR assay. For the multiplex PCR, a mixture combining 60 forward primers for TCR Vbeta segments and 13 reverse primers for TCR Jbeta segments was used. A multiplex PCR assay on genomic DNA amplified the CDR3 region of rearranged TCR beta genes. Amplified TCR beta libraries were sequenced as 87-base-pair reads on the Illumina HiSeq System. The source study handled its data this way. Across the 666 repertoires, a later analysis counted roughly 77 million unique TCR beta chains, 8.5 million to 12 million of which were shared by at least two donors. To remove PCR and sequencing errors, raw reads were error-corrected and collapsed into unique sequences using a nearest-neighbor algorithm that merged closely related sequences. V, D and J gene segments were assigned by aligning CDR3 sequences to IMGT reference sequences. Each retained sequence needed at least a six-nucleotide match to both a V gene segment and a J gene segment. Rearrangements were called productive when the CDR3 lacked stop codons and stayed in frame with V and J; all others were non-productive. CDR3 was defined according to IMGT convention as the region running from the second conserved V-encoded cysteine to the conserved J-encoded phenylalanine. The earlier analysis of 500 to 750 of the donors excluded any sequence lacking an unambiguous match to a single V gene segment. In an earlier analysis of approximately 560 of the donors, a V segment was called functional when productive rearrangements were above 56.7%, and segregating when the standard deviation between donors exceeded 5%. To diagnose cytomegalovirus status from the catalog of TCR beta chain sequences, a statistical classification framework was built. A later analysis assigned V and J genes by comparing TCR nucleotide sequences with IMGT/GENE-DB human TR gene sequences. Using the TCRdist pipeline, a later analysis assigned CDR3 sequences along with most-parsimonious VDJ recombination scenarios. In a later analysis, each TCR beta chain was defined by its CDR3 amino acid sequence together with its V-gene family, and reads lacking a unique V-gene family were excluded. In a later analysis, 450 to 600 highly shared, low-generation-probability nucleotide sequences were removed to address suspected cross-contamination and a sequencing artifact. A later analysis calculated a clonal expansion index for each public chain from normalized within-repertoire ranks of inferred template counts. A later analysis computed generation probabilities with a VDJ recombination model fitted to out-of-frame rearrangements, and checked the results against IGoR. Hypergeometric tests were used in a later analysis to score TCR-TCR, TCR-HLA and TCR-CMV co-occurrence, with a repertoire-size bias correction applied to the TCR pairs. False discovery rates were estimated in a later analysis by permuting HLA or CMV assignments 20 times. In a later analysis, co-occurring TCRs were grouped using DBSCAN, with TCRdist sequence similarity added in when clustering inside HLA-allele-positive subsets. For co-occurrence clustering, repertoires with fewer than 30,000 or more than 120,000 public chains were excluded, along with a handful of repertoires with anomalous nucleotide sharing. This immuneACCESS table, as held by TCRdb, lists in-frame sequences with V and J called but not all clones. Of the missing ones, under half trace to an unresolved V gene in checked studies; the others have no known cause. The V and J calls and the clone size are those of that table, but D and trimming were determined from the DNA. In all, the sample holds 150,000 to 200,000 clones, and approximately 85% of those were seen once. The biggest ten clones account for under 3% of the sample.

On this clone: Its antigen is unknown. No much larger clone exists at a distance of one base, and base qualities are not known.

The cohort comprised around 690 healthy bone marrow donors. At the time of sampling, every cohort member was nominally healthy, though immune exposures that went unrecorded were likely present. The donor was CMV seronegative and was included in the group of a few hundred seronegative cohort members. A peripheral blood sample was provided by each donor, and peripheral blood mononuclear cells were used for TCR beta sequencing. Genomic DNA extraction from the blood cell samples was performed with the Qiagen DNeasy Blood Extraction Kit. The receptor comes from a woman in her 50s in good health and CMV-seronegative. Sequenced input: PBMCs. The chain employs TRBV27 and TRBJ1-6; possibly the D gene is TRBD1, per 5 matching bases. The DNA sequence follows: TGTGCCAGCAGTTTATTACAGGCGTATAATTCACCCCTCCACTTT. This is translated as CASSLLQAYNSPLHF.